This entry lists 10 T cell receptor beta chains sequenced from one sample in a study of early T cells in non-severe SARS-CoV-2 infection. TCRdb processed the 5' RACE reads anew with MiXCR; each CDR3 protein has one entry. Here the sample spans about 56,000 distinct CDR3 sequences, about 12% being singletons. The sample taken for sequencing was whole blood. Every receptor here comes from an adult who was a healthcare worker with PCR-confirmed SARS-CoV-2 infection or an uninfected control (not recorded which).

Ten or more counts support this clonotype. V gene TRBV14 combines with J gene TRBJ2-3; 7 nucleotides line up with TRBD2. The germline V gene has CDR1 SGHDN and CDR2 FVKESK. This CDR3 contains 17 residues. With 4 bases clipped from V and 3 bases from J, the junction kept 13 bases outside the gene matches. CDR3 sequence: CASSPMGAGLGTDTQYF. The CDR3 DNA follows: TGTGCCAGCAGCCCGATGGGAGCGGGACTTGGGACAGATACGCAGTATTTT.

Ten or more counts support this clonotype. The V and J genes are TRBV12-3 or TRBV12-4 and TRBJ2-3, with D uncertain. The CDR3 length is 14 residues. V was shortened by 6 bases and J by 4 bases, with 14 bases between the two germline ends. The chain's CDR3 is CASSTSSVSDTQYF. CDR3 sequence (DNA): TGTGCCAGCAGCACCTCCTCAGTTTCAGATACGCAGTATTTT.

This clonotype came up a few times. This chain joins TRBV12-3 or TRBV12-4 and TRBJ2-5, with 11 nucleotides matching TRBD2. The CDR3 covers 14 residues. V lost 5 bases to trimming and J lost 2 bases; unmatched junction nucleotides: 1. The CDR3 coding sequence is TGTGCCAGCAGTCCTAGCGGGGGGCAAGAGACCCAGTACTTC. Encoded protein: CASSPSGGQETQYF.

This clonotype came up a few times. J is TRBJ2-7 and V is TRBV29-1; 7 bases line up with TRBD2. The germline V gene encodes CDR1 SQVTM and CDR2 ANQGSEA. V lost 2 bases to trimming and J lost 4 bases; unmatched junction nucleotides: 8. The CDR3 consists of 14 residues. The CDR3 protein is CSVERASGGYEQYF. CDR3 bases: TGCAGCGTTGAACGAGCTAGCGGCGGATACGAGCAGTACTTC.

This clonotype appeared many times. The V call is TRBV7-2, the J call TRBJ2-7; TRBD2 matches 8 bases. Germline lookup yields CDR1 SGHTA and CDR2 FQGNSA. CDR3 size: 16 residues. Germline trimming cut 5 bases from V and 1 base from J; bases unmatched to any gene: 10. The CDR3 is CASSLRAGTSSYEQYF. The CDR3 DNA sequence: TGTGCCAGCAGCCTCAGAGCCGGGACTAGTTCCTACGAGCAGTACTTC. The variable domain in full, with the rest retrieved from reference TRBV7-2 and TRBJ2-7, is GAGVSQSPSNKVTEKGKDVELRCDPISGHTALYWYRQSLGQGLEFLIYFQGNSAPDKSGLPSDRFSAERTGGSVSTLTIQRTQQEDSAVYLCASSLRAGTSSYEQYFGPGTRLTVT.

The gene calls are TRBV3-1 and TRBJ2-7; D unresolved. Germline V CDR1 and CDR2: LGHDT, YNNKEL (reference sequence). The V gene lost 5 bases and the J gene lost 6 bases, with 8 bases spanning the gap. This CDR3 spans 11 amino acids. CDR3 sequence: CASSVVGEQYF. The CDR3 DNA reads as TGTGCCAGCAGCGTTGTTGGCGAGCAGTACTTC.

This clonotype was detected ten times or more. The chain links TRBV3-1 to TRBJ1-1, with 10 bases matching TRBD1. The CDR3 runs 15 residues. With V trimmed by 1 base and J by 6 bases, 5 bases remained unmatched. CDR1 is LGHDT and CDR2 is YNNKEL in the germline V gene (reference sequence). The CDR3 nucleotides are TGTGCCAGCAGCCAAGGGACAGGGGGATTCGCTGAAGCTTTCTTT. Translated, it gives CASSQGTGGFAEAFF.

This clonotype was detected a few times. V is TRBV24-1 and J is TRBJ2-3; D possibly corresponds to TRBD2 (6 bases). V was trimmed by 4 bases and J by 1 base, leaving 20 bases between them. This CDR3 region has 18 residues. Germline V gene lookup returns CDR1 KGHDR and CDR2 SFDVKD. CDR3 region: CATSEPRGTLRGTDTQYF. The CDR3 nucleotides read TGTGCCACCAGTGAACCCCGGGGGACGCTGAGAGGCACAGATACGCAGTATTTT.

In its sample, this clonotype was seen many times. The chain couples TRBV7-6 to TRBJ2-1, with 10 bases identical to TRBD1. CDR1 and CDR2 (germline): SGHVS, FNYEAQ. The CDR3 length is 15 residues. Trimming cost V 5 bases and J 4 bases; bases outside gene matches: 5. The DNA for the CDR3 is TGTGCCAGCAGCCTTGGACAGGGGGTGTACAATGAGCAGTTCTTC. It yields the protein CASSLGQGVYNEQFF.

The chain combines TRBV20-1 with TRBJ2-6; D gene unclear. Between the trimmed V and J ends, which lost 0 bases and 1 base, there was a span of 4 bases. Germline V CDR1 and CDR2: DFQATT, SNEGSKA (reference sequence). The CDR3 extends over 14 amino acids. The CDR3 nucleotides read TGCAGTGCTAGAGAGGGGTCTGGGGCCAACGTCCTGACTTTC. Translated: CSAREGSGANVLTF.